One and the same sample provided the 32 T cell receptor beta chains below, sequenced in a study of cytomegalovirus exposure and HLA in healthy donors. Primers: 60 Vbeta forward and 13 Jbeta reverse. The method was immunoSEQ multiplex PCR; TCRdb's version includes in-frame clones alone and lacks a portion of them. In the table there are about 160,000 clones, over 75% of which are singletons. The sequenced material came from PBMCs. The origin of the receptors is a woman aged 30 to 39 in good health and CMV-seronegative.

This sequence joins TRBV5-4 and TRBJ2-2, with 9 bases lining up with TRBD2. The CDR3 is 16 residues long. The germline V gene has CDR1 SGHNT and CDR2 YYREEE (reference sequence). V shed 2 bases, J shed 6 bases, and the junction held 8 bases outside the gene matches. CDR3 bases: TGTGCCAGCAGCTTTACCGGCGGGGGGGCCGCCGGGGAGCTGTTTTTT. This translates into CASSFTGGGAAGELFF.

This chain connects TRBV5-4 to TRBJ1-6; D uncertain. Germline V gives CDR1 SGHNT, CDR2 YYREEE (reference sequence). The CDR3 contains 15 residues. Deletions cut 4 bases from V and 6 bases from J, with 14 bases between. Written as DNA, the CDR3 is TGTGCCAGCAGCACGCCGACACCGATTAATTCACCCCTCCACTTT. As protein: CASSTPTPINSPLHF.

A single count supports this clone. The gene calls are TRBV7-6 and TRBJ2-7; TRBD2 aligns across 7 bases. Germline V gene data show CDR1 as SGHVS and CDR2 as FNYEAQ. Trimming cost V 5 bases and J 0 bases; bases outside gene matches: 10. CDR3 length: 16 amino acids. CDR3 region: CASSEIGKRDSYEQYF. CDR3 in DNA: TGTGCCAGCAGCGAAATAGGGAAGCGGGACTCCTACGAGCAGTACTTC.

The rearrangement links TRBV28 to TRBJ2-3; no definite D call. This CDR3 contains 13 residues. V was trimmed by 6 bases and J by 4 bases, leaving 11 bases between them. Germline loops: CDR1 MDHEN, CDR2 SYDVKM. Here the CDR3 reads CASRIPSSDTQYF. The CDR3 DNA follows: TGTGCCAGCAGGATACCGAGCTCAGATACGCAGTATTTT.

The chain combines TRBV6-6 with TRBJ2-2, with D maybe TRBD2 (5 bases). The V gene lost 2 bases and the J gene lost 4 bases, with 11 bases spanning the gap. Germline V gives CDR1 MNHNY, CDR2 SVGAGI (reference sequence). This CDR3 spans 15 amino acids. CDR3 bases: TGTGCCAGCAGTTACCCCCGGGGATCCACCGGGGAGCTGTTTTTT. Translating it yields CASSYPRGSTGELFF.

V is TRBV18 and J is TRBJ1-4, with 7 bases aligning to TRBD1. The germline gives CDR1 KGHSH, CDR2 LQKENI. V was pared by 5 bases and J by 0 bases, with 6 bases of the junction left unmatched. This CDR3 has 16 residues. CDR3 sequence: CASSSGQVATNEKLFF. CDR3 DNA sequence: TGTGCCAGCTCATCCGGACAGGTTGCAACTAATGAAAAACTGTTTTTT.

The chain couples TRBV28 to TRBJ1-5; no clear D. V was shortened by 2 bases and J by 7 bases, with 6 bases between the two germline ends. CDR1 and CDR2 from the germline V gene are MDHEN and SYDVKM. The CDR3 consists of 12 residues. CDR3 loop: CASSLVYQPQHF. DNA for the CDR3: TGTGCCAGCAGTTTAGTCTACCAGCCCCAGCATTTT.

The chain joins TRBV13 to TRBJ2-7; D not resolved. Germline assignment: CDR1 PRHDT and CDR2 FYEKMQ (reference sequence). Trimming cost V 5 bases and J 6 bases, with 11 bases left between them. The CDR3 is made up of 12 amino acids. CDR3 sequence (DNA): TGTGCCAGCAGCCCTATGTCGGTCGAGCAGTACTTC. Residues: CASSPMSVEQYF. The variable domain in full, with the rest retrieved from reference TRBV13 and TRBJ2-7, is AAGVIQSPRHLIKEKRETATLKCYPIPRHDTVYWYQQGPGQDPQFLISFYEKMQSDKGSIPDRFSAQQFSDYHSELNMSSLELGDSALYFCASSPMSVEQYFGPGTRLTVT.

The V gene is TRBV10-3, the J gene TRBJ1-2; 7 nucleotides match TRBD1. The length of the CDR3 is 14 residues. V was pared by 7 bases and J by 6 bases, with 11 bases of the junction left unmatched. Germline lookup yields CDR1 ENHRY and CDR2 SYGVKD. The CDR3 here is CAITYRQGEDGYTF. CDR3 DNA: TGTGCCATCACTTATCGACAGGGTGAGGATGGCTACACCTTC.

This rearrangement joins TRBV5-5 to TRBJ1-5, with a tentative D call TRBD1 (5 bases). V lost 7 bases and J lost 6, with 14 bases in between. The germline CDR1 and CDR2 sequences are SGHKS and YYEKEE (reference sequence). CDR3 size: 13 residues. CDR3 loop: CASARGDGQPQHF. Here the CDR3 DNA reads TGTGCCAGCGCGCGGGGGGATGGTCAGCCCCAGCATTTT.

The chain uses TRBV2 and TRBJ2-3; 9 nucleotides line up with TRBD1. CDR1 is SNHLY and CDR2 is FYNNEI in the germline V gene. J was trimmed by 8 bases and V by 9 bases; bases with no gene match: 18. The CDR3 spans 16 residues. The CDR3 sequence: CARHLYDRGKWSTQYF. The CDR3 nucleotides read TGTGCCAGACATCTTTACGACAGGGGGAAGTGGAGTACGCAGTATTTT.

V is TRBV5-4 and J is TRBJ1-6, with D possibly being TRBD1 (5 bases). The V and J ends lost 5 bases and 6 bases respectively, with 12 bases between them. CDR3 size: 14 residues. Germline V gene data show CDR1 as SGHNT and CDR2 as YYREEE (reference sequence). The chain's CDR3 is CASSAGLSNSPLHF. The CDR3 coding sequence is TGTGCCAGCAGTGCGGGACTCTCTAATTCACCCCTCCACTTT.

The chain has TRBV28 and TRBJ1-2; 10 bases map to TRBD1. The CDR3 totals 16 residues. J lost 2 bases, V lost 3 bases, and 6 bases had no gene match. In germline, CDR1 is MDHEN, CDR2 SYDVKM. The CDR3 DNA follows: TGTGCCAGCAGTTTCCCCCAGGGACAGGGGAACTATGGCTACACCTTC. Its protein product is CASSFPQGQGNYGYTF.

The chain is built from TRBV6-1 and TRBJ1-5; no firm D call. The CDR3 has 13 residues. V lost 6 bases to trimming and J lost 0 bases, with 6 bases between them. Germline V gives CDR1 MNHNS, CDR2 SASEGT. Here the CDR3 reads CASRLGSNQPQHF. CDR3 coding DNA: TGTGCCAGCAGACTCGGTAGCAATCAGCCCCAGCATTTT.

This sequence joins TRBV6-5 and TRBJ2-4, with D uncertain. This CDR3 has 12 residues. From germline, CDR1 is MNHEY and CDR2 SVGAGI. Trimming shortened V by 7 bases and J by 8 bases, and 12 bases separated the two germline ends. The CDR3 region is CASIAEDYIQYF. The CDR3 DNA reads TGTGCCAGCATAGCAGAAGATTACATTCAGTACTTC.

V is TRBV28 and J is TRBJ1-1, with D possibly matching TRBD1 (6 bases). The CDR3 has 14 residues. Looked up from germline, CDR1 is MDHEN and CDR2 is SYDVKM. Trimming removed 5 bases at V and 8 bases at J, with 18 bases between. The CDR3 DNA reads as TGTGCCAGCAGTACATCCCCCCTCACAGGGGAAGCTTTCTTT. It encodes CASSTSPLTGEAFF.

This chain connects TRBV29-1 to TRBJ2-5; 8 bases align to TRBD1. V was pared by 7 bases and J by 4 bases, with 5 bases of the junction left unmatched. This CDR3 spans 12 amino acids. The germline CDR1 and CDR2 sequences are SQVTM and ANQGSEA. Written as DNA, the CDR3 is TGCAGCGCCCGGACAGGGACAGAGACCCAGTACTTC. Residues: CSARTGTETQYF.

The rearrangement links TRBV9 to TRBJ2-3; TRBD1 matches at 9 bases. This CDR3 is 16 amino acids long. The V and J ends lost 3 bases and 6 bases, in that order; junction bases with no gene match: 11. Germline CDR1 SGDLS, CDR2 YYNGEE. The CDR3 bases are TGTGCCAGCAGCGCGGGGACAGGGTCGTACCAGGATACGCAGTATTTT. This gives the protein CASSAGTGSYQDTQYF.

This rearrangement joins TRBV7-9 to TRBJ2-4; TRBD1 agrees at 9 bases. The CDR3 runs to 15 residues. CDR1 SEHNR and CDR2 FQNEAQ come from the germline V gene (reference sequence). V gave up 1 base and J gave up 7 bases; unmatched junction bases: 5. The CDR3 protein is CASSLGGQGRNIQYF. Written as DNA, the CDR3 is TGTGCCAGCAGCTTAGGGGGACAGGGAAGGAACATTCAGTACTTC.

V and J are TRBV11-2 and TRBJ2-5; the match to TRBD2 covers 7 bases. Germline assignment: CDR1 SGHAT and CDR2 FQNNGV. This CDR3 contains 15 residues. V lost 4 bases, J lost 5 bases, and 10 bases stayed unmatched. The CDR3 is CASSSEVWGGETQYF. CDR3 in DNA: TGTGCCAGCAGCTCGGAGGTGTGGGGAGGGGAGACCCAGTACTTC.

V usage is TRBV5-1 and J usage is TRBJ1-4; no reliable D call. Germline V gene data show CDR1 as SGHRS and CDR2 as YFSETQ. This CDR3 contains 14 residues. The V gene lost 0 bases and the J gene lost 2 bases, with 5 bases spanning the gap. The CDR3 sequence is CASSLGSTNEKLFF. DNA for the CDR3: TGCGCCAGCAGCTTGGGGAGCACTAATGAAAAACTGTTTTTT.

J is TRBJ1-4 and V is TRBV5-1; 9 bases are shared with TRBD1. In germline, CDR1 is SGHRS, CDR2 YFSETQ. The V and J ends lost 5 bases and 11 bases, in that order; junction bases with no gene match: 10. There are 14 residues in the CDR3. The chain's CDR3 is CASRTGGTPGKLFF. The CDR3, as DNA: TGCGCCAGCAGGACAGGGGGGACCCCGGGTAAACTGTTTTTT. Drawing the rest from reference TRBV5-1 and TRBJ1-4, the complete variable domain is KAGVTQTPRYLIKTRGQQVTLSCSPISGHRSVSWYQQTPGQGLQFLFEYFSETQRNKGNFPGRFSGRQFSNSRSEMNVSTLELGDSALYLCASRTGGTPGKLFFGSGTQLSVL.

V is TRBV11-2 and J is TRBJ1-2; D remains unclear. This CDR3 contains 15 residues. Trimming stripped 4 bases from V and 2 bases from J, with 14 bases between. The germline V gene encodes CDR1 SGHAT and CDR2 FQNNGV. In DNA form, the CDR3 reads TGTGCCAGCAGCTCCATACGGAGGTTCAACTATGGCTACACCTTC. This translates into CASSSIRRFNYGYTF.

This chain links TRBV15 with TRBJ1-2, with D unresolved. Between the trimmed V and J ends, which lost 3 bases and 4 bases, there was a span of 15 bases. The CDR3 loop spans 15 amino acids. The germline gives CDR1 LNHNV, CDR2 YYDKDF (reference sequence). CDR3 protein: CATSSHNGRLYGYTF. The CDR3 nucleotides read TGTGCCACCAGCAGCCACAACGGAAGACTCTATGGCTACACCTTC. The whole variable domain, remainder taken from reference TRBV15 and TRBJ1-2, is DAMVIQNPRYQVTQFGKPVTLSCSQTLNHNVMYWYQQKSSQAPKLLFHYYDKDFNNEADTPDNFQSRRPNTSFCFLDIRSPGLGDTAMYLCATSSHNGRLYGYTFGSGTRLTVV.

The chain employs TRBV5-4 and TRBJ1-2; 8 bases are a match to TRBD1. V lost 0 bases to trimming and J lost 5 bases; unmatched junction nucleotides: 3. Germline V gene sequence: CDR1 SGHNT, CDR2 YYREEE (reference sequence). The CDR3 is 14 amino acids. The DNA of the CDR3 is TGTGCCAGCAGCTTGGGGACAGGGCGGTATGGCTACACCTTC. Protein: CASSLGTGRYGYTF.

The V call is TRBV7-2, the J call TRBJ1-2; D gene uncertain. Trimming shortened V by 7 bases and J by 5 bases, and 11 bases separated the two germline ends. The germline V gene encodes CDR1 SGHTA and CDR2 FQGNSA. The CDR3 is 12 amino acids. For the CDR3, the DNA is TGTGCCAGCACCTCGGACTCTTATGGCTACACCTTC. Translating gives CASTSDSYGYTF.

CDR3 DNA: TGTGCCAGCAGCTTAGCGCGGGAGACCCAGTACTTC. Its protein product is CASSLARETQYF. The J gene is TRBJ2-5, the V gene TRBV7-8; D is unresolved. Germline V gives CDR1 SGHVS, CDR2 FQNEAQ. The CDR3 runs to 12 residues. V lost 0 bases and J lost 5, with 4 bases in between.

The chain employs TRBV6-6 and TRBJ2-7, with D possibly matching TRBD1 (6 bases). CDR1 and CDR2 from the germline V gene are MNHNY and SVGAGI (reference sequence). This CDR3 region has 12 residues. Trimming took off 5 bases at V and 5 bases at J, with 10 bases between the two ends. CDR3 region: CASSTTGHEQYF. CDR3 in DNA: TGTGCCAGCAGTACCACAGGGCACGAGCAGTACTTC.

V usage is TRBV30 and J usage is TRBJ1-1; no clear D. There are 11 residues in the CDR3. CDR1 is GTSNPN and CDR2 is SVGIG in the germline V gene (reference sequence). With 1 base removed from V and 6 bases from J, the gap between germline ends came to 6 bases. CDR3 protein: CAWSEHPEAFF. CDR3 DNA: TGTGCCTGGAGTGAACACCCTGAAGCTTTCTTT. Filled out from reference TRBV30 and TRBJ1-1, the complete variable domain reads SQTIHQWPATLVQPVGSPLSLECTVEGTSNPNLYWYRQAAGRGLQLLFYSVGIGQISSEVPQNLSASRPQDRQFILSSKKLLLSDSGFYLCAWSEHPEAFFGQGTRLTVV.

This clone occurred once. This chain links TRBV5-1 with TRBJ1-2, with TRBD1 identical over 7 bases. V shed 5 bases and J 0 bases; nucleotides not matched to a gene: 10. The germline V gene encodes CDR1 SGHRS and CDR2 YFSETQ. CDR3 size: 16 residues. In DNA form, the CDR3 reads TGCGCCAGCAGTCGCGGGACAGCTAGTTCTAACTATGGCTACACCTTC. Its translation: CASSRGTASSNYGYTF.

The chain recombines TRBV9 with TRBJ2-1; 9 bases line up with TRBD2. Germline CDR1 and CDR2: SGDLS and YYNGEE. With 3 bases clipped from V and 4 bases from J, the junction kept 8 bases outside the gene matches. The CDR3 extends over 16 amino acids. CDR3 sequence (DNA): TGTGCCAGCAGCGCAGGGCTAGCGGGGATGTACAATGAGCAGTTCTTC. This gives the protein CASSAGLAGMYNEQFF.

This clone has only one observation. The rearrangement uses TRBV4-1 and TRBJ2-2; D remains unclear. Deletions cut 4 bases from V and 0 bases from J, with 9 bases between. Germline CDR1 reads MGHRA; CDR2 reads YSYEKL. This CDR3 spans 15 amino acids. CDR3 bases: TGCGCCAGCAGCCCCGAAGCAACGAACACCGGGGAGCTGTTTTTT. Translating gives CASSPEATNTGELFF.